This T cell receptor beta chain was captured in a study of siplizumab effects on memory and regulatory T cells (dated by TCRdb to the late 2010s). Regarding the research as a whole: The study looked at the effect of siplizumab, an anti-CD2 antibody, on alloreactive T-cell subsets in allogeneic mixed lymphocyte reactions made from human PBMCs.

A remark on this clone: Its antigen is not yet known. No quality values exist for individual bases; no much larger clone is one base distant.

To prepare the library, the immunoSEQ multiplex PCR assay was applied. The deep sequencing platform assayed about 10^5 TCR templates per sample. Genomic DNA extracted from sorted T cells was the material used for TCRbeta CDR3 sequencing. In the original analysis: The R programming language was used for clonal analysis of the TCRbeta CDR3 data. Alloreactive CD4+ and CD8+ clones were defined by comparing unstimulated samples with post-reaction CFSE-low samples. Regulatory or non-regulatory origin was assigned to alloreactive CD4+ clones by matching of sequences to sorted unstimulated Treg and non-Treg repertoires. Entries here come from immuneACCESS through TCRdb and include only in-frame sequences with V and J called. Some clones fail to appear in such tables; in the studies checked, an unresolved V gene covers under half of the shortfall, and the cause of the remainder is unknown. That table is the source of V, J and clone size, and D and trimming were worked out from the DNA. The sample table holds 60,000 to 70,000 clones, of which over 70% were seen once. The ten largest clonotypes hold around 1.6% of the sample.

Sorted unstimulated T cells and proliferating T cells recovered from mixed lymphocyte reactions underwent TCRbeta CDR3 sequencing. Fresh whole blood from over eight HLA-typed healthy donors served as the source for isolating PBMCs. To map where alloreactive clones came from, CD4+ regulatory T cells in the unstimulated state were FACS-sorted. The CDR3 measures 15 amino acids from cysteine to phenylalanine. The retained sequence is limited to the CDR3, 45 bases, with the frame set at the first base. As encoded in the germline V gene (reference sequence), CDR1 is SEHNR while CDR2 is FQNEAQ. V is clipped by 4 bases and J by 13 bases, and the sequence between their germline boundaries is 23 bases long. Results and caveats for the whole study, not just this receptor: Unstimulated naive T cells appeared to be more diverse than memory T cells, and naive cells seemed to make a substantial contribution to the alloresponse. For roughly 75-95% of proliferating CD4+ or CD8+ clones, no naive or memory phenotype could be assigned. Whether proliferating Tregs from siplizumab cultures were suppressive was not functionally confirmed. Among mappable alloreactive CD4+ clones, the Treg-derived fraction averaged nearly 70% with siplizumab versus about 25% in control reactions. Siplizumab significantly lowered the cumulative frequency of alloreactive sequences that could be traced to unstimulated CD4+ memory T cells. Sequences below about 10^-5 frequency were poorly captured, so only a minor fraction of alloreactive clones could be mapped to unstimulated subsets.

The sample consisted of Tregs sorted from blood. This sequence uses TRBV7-9 and TRBJ2-1; 6 matching bases give a weak D call of TRBD2. The TCR sequence derives from a human donor in good health. Here the CDR3 is given as CASSSMTRFTMKQFF. Here is the DNA: TGTGCCAGCAGCTCAATGACTAGATTTACAATGAAACAGTTCTTC.